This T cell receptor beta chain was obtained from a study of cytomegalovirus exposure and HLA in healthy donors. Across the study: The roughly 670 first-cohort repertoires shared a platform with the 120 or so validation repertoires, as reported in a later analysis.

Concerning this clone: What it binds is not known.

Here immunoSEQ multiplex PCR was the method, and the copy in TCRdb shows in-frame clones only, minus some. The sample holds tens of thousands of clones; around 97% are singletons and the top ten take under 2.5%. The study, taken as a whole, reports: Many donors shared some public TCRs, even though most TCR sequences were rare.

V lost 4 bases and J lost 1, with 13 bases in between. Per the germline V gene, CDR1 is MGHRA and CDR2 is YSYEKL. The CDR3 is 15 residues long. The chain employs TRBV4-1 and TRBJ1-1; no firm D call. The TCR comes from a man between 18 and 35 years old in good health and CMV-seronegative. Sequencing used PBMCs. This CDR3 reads CASSPRFRPNTEAFF. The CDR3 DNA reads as TGCGCCAGCAGCCCCCGGTTCAGGCCGAACACTGAAGCTTTCTTT.